These T cell receptor beta chains were read from a single sample in a study of blood T cell repertoires in COVID-19. Sequenced by immunoSEQ multiplex PCR; TCRdb stores in-frame clones only, minus some. The sample gives under 450,000 clones, around 86% of which show up once; about 5.4% is in the top ten. The sequencing input was PBMCs or T cells enriched from blood (not recorded which). The receptors shown here come from a woman aged 45-60 years who had recovered from COVID-19. The CDR3 runs from the conserved cysteine through the conserved F or W. Fields, in order: clone size, D gene, J gene, V gene, CDR3 DNA, CDR3 protein. D genes are given only for firm matches. Clone size is given for some rows only: seen once, a few or many times, or a class if the clone is expanded.

>NA|NA|TRBJ2-7|TRBV3-1/TRBV3-2
TGTGCCAGCAGCCCCCGGACAGCAACCTACGAGCAGTACTTC
CASSPRTATYEQYF
>NA|TRBD2|TRBJ2-7|TRBV7-3
TGTGCCAGCAGCTTAACTGGGACTAGCGGGAGCCCACAGGACGAGCAGTACTTC
CASSLTGTSGSPQDEQYF
>NA|NA|TRBJ1-2|TRBV7-2
TGTGCCAGCAGCATGGACCCCGGGAGATACTATGGCTACACCTTC
CASSMDPGRYYGYTF
>NA|NA|TRBJ1-2|TRBV28
TGTGCCAGCCGCCTCGAGGAATACTATGGCTACACCTTC
CASRLEEYYGYTF
>NA|NA|TRBJ1-3|TRBV11-3
TGTGCCAGCAGCTTAGTGGGCCAGGGGAGCTCTGGAAACACCATATATTTT
CASSLVGQGSSGNTIYF
>once|NA|TRBJ1-1|TRBV30
TGTGCCTGGATACCACCCCCCAGGGCTGAAGCTTTCTTT
CAWIPPPRAEAFF
>NA|NA|TRBJ2-6|TRBV19
TGTGCCAGTAGTCAGGGGAGGGGCAACGTCCTGACTTTC
CASSQGRGNVLTF
>NA|TRBD1|TRBJ2-7|TRBV11-2
TGTGCCAGCAGCTGGGCGGGACAGGGTACCTACGAGCAGTACTTC
CASSWAGQGTYEQYF
>NA|NA|TRBJ1-5|TRBV27
TGTGCCAGCAGTCCTGGCCCTGCCCAGGGGTGGTTTCAGCCCCAGCATTTT
CASSPGPAQGWFQPQHF
>NA|TRBD1|TRBJ1-1|TRBV4-1
TGCGCCAGCAGCCAAGGGACAGGGTGGGATACTGAAGCTTTCTTT
CASSQGTGWDTEAFF
>NA|TRBD1|TRBJ1-2|TRBV7-9
TGTGCCAGCAGCCCCGACAGGGGTGGGTACACCTTC
CASSPDRGGYTF
>NA|TRBD2|TRBJ2-3|TRBV10-3
TGTGCCATCAGTGATGGGACTAGCGGGGATATAGATACGCAGTATTTT
CAISDGTSGDIDTQYF
>NA|NA|TRBJ1-2|TRBV30
TGTGCCTGGAGTGTGGGTCAGGGGAATGGCTACACCTTC
CAWSVGQGNGYTF
>NA|NA|TRBJ2-4|TRBV5-1
TGCGCCAGCAGCTTGGAACAGAGAAACATTCAGTACTTC
CASSLEQRNIQYF
>NA|NA|TRBJ1-2|TRBV5-4
TGTGCCAGCAGCCCCATCAGACTGGGAGGGTCTGGCTACACCTTC
CASSPIRLGGSGYTF
>NA|TRBD1|TRBJ1-1|TRBV11-3
TGTGCCAGCAGCTCACAGGGGGCGTACACTGAAGCTTTCTTT
CASSSQGAYTEAFF
>NA|NA|TRBJ2-3|TRBV6-2/TRBV6-3
TGTGCCAGCAGCCTACAAATCACAGATACGCAGTATTTT
CASSLQITDTQYF
>many|TRBD1|TRBJ1-1|TRBV5-6
TGTGCCAGCAGCCCCAGCGGACAGGGGAACACTGAAGCTTTCTTT
CASSPSGQGNTEAFF
>NA|TRBD2|TRBJ2-5|TRBV7-8
TGTGCCAGCAGCTTATTAGCGGGGGAGGGTGAGACCCAGTACTTC
CASSLLAGEGETQYF
>NA|TRBD1|TRBJ1-2|TRBV2
TGTGCCAGCAGTGATAGGACAGGACGCATCTATGGCTACACCTTC
CASSDRTGRIYGYTF
>NA|NA|TRBJ1-6|TRBV30
TGTGCCTGGAGTGTCCGTTCGTTGCCACAGAGCTCCTATAATTCACCCCTCCACTTT
CAWSVRSLPQSSYNSPLHF
>NA|NA|TRBJ1-3|TRBV5-1
TGCGCCAGCAGTCCCTCCACGGGGAACTCTGGAAACACCATATATTTT
CASSPSTGNSGNTIYF
>NA|TRBD1|TRBJ1-4|TRBV11-2
TGTGCCAGCAGCTCACAGGGGTATTCCGAAAAACTGTTTTTT
CASSSQGYSEKLFF
>NA|NA|TRBJ1-5|TRBV6-2/TRBV6-3
TGTGCCAGCAGTTCGTATGGGCAGGGCTCTCTATTGCGTGCGGGCAATCAGCCCCAGCATTTT
CASSSYGQGSLLRAGNQPQHF
>NA|NA|TRBJ1-1|TRBV7-3
TGTGCCAGCAGCGTCCAGCGGGACACTGAAGCTTTCTTT
CASSVQRDTEAFF
>NA|NA|TRBJ1-4|TRBV7-9
TGTGCCAGCAGCCCAGGGGTCAGTCTGAATGAAAAACTGTTTTTT
CASSPGVSLNEKLFF
>NA|NA|TRBJ1-1|TRBV12-3/TRBV12-4
TGTGCCAGCAGGCCCGGGGGGGGCACTGAAGCTTTCTTT
CASRPGGGTEAFF
>few|NA|TRBJ1-2|TRBV5-5
TGTGCCAGCAGCTTGTCAGTTAACTATGGCTACACCTTC
CASSLSVNYGYTF
>NA|NA|TRBJ2-1|TRBV21-1
TGTGCCAGCAGCAAATTCGTCCTCCGAGGGGGTCGGTCCTACAATGAGCAGTTCTTC
CASSKFVLRGGRSYNEQFF
>NA|NA|TRBJ2-7|TRBV6-2/TRBV6-3
TGTGCCAGCAGCCGTCGGGAGTTCTCCTACGAGCAGTACTTC
CASSRREFSYEQYF
>NA|TRBD1|TRBJ1-5|TRBV27
TGTGCCAGCAGTTCACAGGGGGCGCTCCTGGATCAGCCCCAGCATTTT
CASSSQGALLDQPQHF
>NA|TRBD1|TRBJ1-1|TRBV7-9
TGTGCCAGCAGCTTTCCCGGAGGGGGCATAGGGGACACTGAAGCTTTCTTT
CASSFPGGGIGDTEAFF
>NA|NA|TRBJ2-1|TRBV3-1/TRBV3-2
TGTGCCAGCAGCCAAGAGTGGCCCTCGGGGGTCACGCTTTACAATGAGCAGTTCTTC
CASSQEWPSGVTLYNEQFF
>NA|TRBD2|TRBJ2-2|TRBV19
TGTGCCAGTCAGCGGGGGGGCCCGACCGGGGAGCTGTTTTTT
CASQRGGPTGELFF
>few|TRBD1|TRBJ1-5|TRBV7-8
TGTGCCAGCAGCCCACCGGCGTCCGGGACAGGGTTAAGTCAGCCCCAGCATTTT
CASSPPASGTGLSQPQHF
>NA|TRBD1|TRBJ1-2|TRBV19
TGTGCCAGTAGAGCGACAGGGGATAACTATGGCTACACCTTC
CASRATGDNYGYTF
>few|NA|TRBJ1-2|TRBV4-2
TGTGCCAGCAGCCAAGGTGGTTCAGGGAACTATGGCTACACCTTC
CASSQGGSGNYGYTF
>NA|TRBD1|TRBJ2-6|TRBV7-2
TGTGCCAGCAGCTTGGCCGGACAGGGGGCAGCGGCTGGGGCCAACGTCCTGACTTTC
CASSLAGQGAAAGANVLTF
>NA|NA|TRBJ1-1|TRBV2
TGTGCCAGCACTGGAGAATTTAACACTGAAGCTTTCTTT
CASTGEFNTEAFF